This TCR beta chain was recovered during a study of early T cells in non-severe SARS-CoV-2 infection. About the study: Whole-blood bulk RNA, unsorted, was sequenced, and chains were unpaired.

This clonotype was counted a few times. No antigen is known for it. Deletions cut 6 bases from V and 10 bases from J, with 10 bases between. Looked up from germline, CDR1 is MDHEN and CDR2 is SYDVKM. There are 12 residues in the CDR3. Individually, cDNA molecules had unique molecular identifiers attached to them. MiXCR, applied by TCRdb to the 5' RACE reads, yields one record per CDR3 protein. Here the sample spans roughly 60,000 distinct CDR3 sequences, around 12% being singletons. Notes on the study in general: A preference for anti-spike CD8 responses marked VDJdb matching, which missed private and CD4 specificities.

The source of this sequence is an adult who was a healthcare worker with PCR-confirmed SARS-CoV-2 infection or an uninfected control (not recorded which). The V and J genes are TRBV28 and TRBJ1-6; D uncertain. The specimen sequenced was whole blood. CDR3 in DNA: TGTGCCAGCAGGGCCTCTTGGTCACCCCTCCACTTT. It specifies CASRASWSPLHF.